This record looks at one TCR beta chain sequence and its context. The target antigen is unknown. The data stem from a study of CD8 T cells in ankylosing spondylitis. V lost 5 bases, J lost 7 bases, and 20 bases lay in between. The CDR3 extends over 16 amino acids. Germline values: CDR1 SGHTA, CDR2 FQGNSA. Study-level points and caveats: Previous work reported some of these motif variants in the synovial fluid and blood of reactive arthritis.

It was by quantitative 5'-RACE with molecular barcodes that TCR beta libraries were made. Using its own MiXCR run on the 5' RACE reads, TCRdb lists one record per CDR3 protein. The table includes a few hundred thousand distinct CDR3 sequences, 15% to 20% detected once. This chain uses TRBV7-2 with TRBJ1-4, with D unresolved. This sequence was found in a male donor with ankylosing spondylitis or in good health (not recorded which). The sequencing sample was made of blood, either unsorted or a sorted T cell fraction (not recorded which). CDR3 loop: CASSRTPGAKIEKLFF. CDR3 DNA: TGTGCCAGCAGCCGTACCCCAGGCGCTAAAATTGAAAAACTGTTTTTT.